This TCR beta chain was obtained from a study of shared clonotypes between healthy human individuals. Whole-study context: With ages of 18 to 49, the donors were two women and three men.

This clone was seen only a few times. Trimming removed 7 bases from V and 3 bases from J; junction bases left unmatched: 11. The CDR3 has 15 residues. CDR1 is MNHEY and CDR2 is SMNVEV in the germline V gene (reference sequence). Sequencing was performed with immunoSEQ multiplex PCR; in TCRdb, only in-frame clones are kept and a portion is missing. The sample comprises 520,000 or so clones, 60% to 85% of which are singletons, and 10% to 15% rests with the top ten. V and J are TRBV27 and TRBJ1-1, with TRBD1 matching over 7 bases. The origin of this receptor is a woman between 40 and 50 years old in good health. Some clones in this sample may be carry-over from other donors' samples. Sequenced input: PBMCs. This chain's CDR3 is CASKKGGAGDTEAFF. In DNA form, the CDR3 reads TGTGCCAGCAAAAAAGGGGGCGCCGGGGACACTGAAGCTTTCTTT.